The source of this TCR beta chain is a study of glioma-infiltrating T cells after dendritic cell vaccination. This clone was observed once. Sequencing was performed with immunoSEQ multiplex PCR; in TCRdb, only in-frame clones are kept and a portion is missing. This sample has around 72,000 clones, with 81% found just once. The sequence derives from a human donor with glioblastoma. Here the sequenced sample was blood, taken before dendritic cell vaccination.

The CDR3 sequence is CASSLGRAVADTQYF. CDR3 in DNA: TGTGCCAGCAGTTTAGGGCGGGCCGTCGCAGATACGCAGTATTTT. This rearrangement joins TRBV27 to TRBJ2-3, with a possible D match to TRBD2 (5 bases). V shed 2 bases and J shed 4 bases, with 13 bases lying between them. The V gene's germline CDR1 is MNHEY and CDR2 SMNVEV (reference sequence). The length of the CDR3 is 15 residues.